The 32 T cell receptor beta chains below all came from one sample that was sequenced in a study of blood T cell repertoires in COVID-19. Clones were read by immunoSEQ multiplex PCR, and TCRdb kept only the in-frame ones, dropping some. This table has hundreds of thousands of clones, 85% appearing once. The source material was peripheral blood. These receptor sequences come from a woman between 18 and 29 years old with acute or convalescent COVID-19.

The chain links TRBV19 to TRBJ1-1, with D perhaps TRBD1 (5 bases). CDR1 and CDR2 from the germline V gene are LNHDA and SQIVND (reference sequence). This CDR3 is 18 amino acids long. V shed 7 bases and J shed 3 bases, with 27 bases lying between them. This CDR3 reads CASTNKPVGGPWHTEAFF. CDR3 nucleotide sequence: TGTGCCAGTACTAACAAACCTGTCGGGGGTCCATGGCACACTGAAGCTTTCTTT.

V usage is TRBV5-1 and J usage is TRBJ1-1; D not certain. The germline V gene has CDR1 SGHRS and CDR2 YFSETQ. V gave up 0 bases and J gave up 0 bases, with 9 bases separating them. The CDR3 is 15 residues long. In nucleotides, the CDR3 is TGCGCCAGCAGCTTGGGGGCCCAGATGAACACTGAAGCTTTCTTT. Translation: CASSLGAQMNTEAFF.

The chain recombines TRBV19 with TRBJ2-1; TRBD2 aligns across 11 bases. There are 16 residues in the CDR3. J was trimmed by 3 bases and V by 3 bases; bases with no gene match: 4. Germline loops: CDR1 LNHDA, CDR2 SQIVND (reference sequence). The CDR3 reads CASSILAGGLYNEQFF. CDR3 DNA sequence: TGTGCCAGTAGTATCCTAGCGGGGGGCCTCTACAATGAGCAGTTCTTC.

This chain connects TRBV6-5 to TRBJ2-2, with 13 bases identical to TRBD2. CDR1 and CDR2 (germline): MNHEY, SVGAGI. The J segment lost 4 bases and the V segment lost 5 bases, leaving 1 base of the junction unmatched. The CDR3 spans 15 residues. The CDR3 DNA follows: TGTGCCAGCAGTCGGACTAGCGGGAGCACCGGGGAGCTGTTTTTT. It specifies CASSRTSGSTGELFF.

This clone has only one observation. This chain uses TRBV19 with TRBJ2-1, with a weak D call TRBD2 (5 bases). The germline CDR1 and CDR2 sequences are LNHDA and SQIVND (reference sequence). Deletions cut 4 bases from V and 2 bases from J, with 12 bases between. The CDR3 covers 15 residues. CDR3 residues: CASSSSVATYNEQFF. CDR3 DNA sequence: TGTGCCAGTAGTAGTAGCGTCGCCACCTACAATGAGCAGTTCTTC. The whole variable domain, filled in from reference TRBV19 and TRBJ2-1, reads DGGITQSPKYLFRKEGQNVTLSCEQNLNHDAMYWYRQDPGQGLRLIYYSQIVNDFQKGDIAEGYSVSREKKESFPLTVTSAQKNPTAFYLCASSSSVATYNEQFFGPGTRLTVL.

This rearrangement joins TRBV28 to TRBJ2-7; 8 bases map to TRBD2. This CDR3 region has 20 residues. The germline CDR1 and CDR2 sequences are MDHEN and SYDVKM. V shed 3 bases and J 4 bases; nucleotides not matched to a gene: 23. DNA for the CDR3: TGTGCCAGCAGTTTTGGGGCGGGGGGACGGAGGTCCTTTCCAAATTACGAGCAGTACTTC. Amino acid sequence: CASSFGAGGRRSFPNYEQYF.

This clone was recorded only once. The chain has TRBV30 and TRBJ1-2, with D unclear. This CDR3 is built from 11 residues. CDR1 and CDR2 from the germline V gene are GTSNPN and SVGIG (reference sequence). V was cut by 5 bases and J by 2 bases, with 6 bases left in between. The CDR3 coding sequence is TGTGCCTGGGTACAGAACTATGGCTACACCTTC. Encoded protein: CAWVQNYGYTF.

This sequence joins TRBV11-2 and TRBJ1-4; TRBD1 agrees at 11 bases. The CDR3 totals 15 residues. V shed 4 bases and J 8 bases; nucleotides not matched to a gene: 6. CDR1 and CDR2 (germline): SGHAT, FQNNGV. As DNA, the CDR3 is TGTGCCAGCAGCTCCCGGGACAGGGGGGAGGAAAAACTGTTTTTT. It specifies CASSSRDRGEEKLFF.

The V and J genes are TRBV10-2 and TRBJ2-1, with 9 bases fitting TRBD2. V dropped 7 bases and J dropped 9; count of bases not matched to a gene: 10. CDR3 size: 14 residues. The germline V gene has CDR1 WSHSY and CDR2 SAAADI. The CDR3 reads CASMIGGGATEQFF. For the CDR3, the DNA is TGCGCCAGCATGATCGGCGGGGGGGCCACTGAGCAGTTCTTC.

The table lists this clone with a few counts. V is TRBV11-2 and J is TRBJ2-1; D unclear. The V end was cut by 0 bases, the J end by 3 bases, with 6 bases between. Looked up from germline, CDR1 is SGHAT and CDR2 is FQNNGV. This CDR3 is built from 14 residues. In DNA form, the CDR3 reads TGTGCCAGCAGCTTAGACGCGGACTACAATGAGCAGTTCTTC. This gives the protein CASSLDADYNEQFF.

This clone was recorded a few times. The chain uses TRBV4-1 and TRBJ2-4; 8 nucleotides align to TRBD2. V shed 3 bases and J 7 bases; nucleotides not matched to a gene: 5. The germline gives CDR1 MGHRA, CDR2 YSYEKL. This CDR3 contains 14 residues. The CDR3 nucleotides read TGCGCCAGCAGCCACCCCGGGAGGGATAACATTCAGTACTTC. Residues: CASSHPGRDNIQYF.

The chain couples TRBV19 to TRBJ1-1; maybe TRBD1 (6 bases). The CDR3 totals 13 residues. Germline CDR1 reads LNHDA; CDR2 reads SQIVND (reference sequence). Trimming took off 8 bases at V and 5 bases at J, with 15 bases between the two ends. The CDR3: CASAGGRGTEAFF. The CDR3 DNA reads TGTGCCAGTGCGGGGGGCCGAGGGACTGAAGCTTTCTTT.

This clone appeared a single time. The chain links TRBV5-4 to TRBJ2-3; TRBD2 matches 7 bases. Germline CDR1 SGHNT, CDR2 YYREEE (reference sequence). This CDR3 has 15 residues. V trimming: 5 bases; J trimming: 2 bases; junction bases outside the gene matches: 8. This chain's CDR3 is CASSSPAGFTDTQYF. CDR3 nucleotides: TGTGCCAGCAGTTCCCCAGCGGGGTTCACAGATACGCAGTATTTT.

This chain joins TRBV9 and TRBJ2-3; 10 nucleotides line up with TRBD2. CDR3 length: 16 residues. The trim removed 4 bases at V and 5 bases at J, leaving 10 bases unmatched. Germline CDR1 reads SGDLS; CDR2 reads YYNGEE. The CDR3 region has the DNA TGTGCCAGCAGCCCCCAAGGAGCGGGAGGGCTAGATACGCAGTATTTT. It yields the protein CASSPQGAGGLDTQYF.

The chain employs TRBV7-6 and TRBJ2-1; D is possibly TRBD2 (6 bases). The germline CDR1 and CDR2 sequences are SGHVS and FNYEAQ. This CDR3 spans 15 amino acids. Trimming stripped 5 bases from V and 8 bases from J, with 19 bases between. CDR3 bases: TGTGCCAGCAGCCCTTTGGCGGGACCCAGGGATGAGCAGTTCTTC. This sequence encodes CASSPLAGPRDEQFF.

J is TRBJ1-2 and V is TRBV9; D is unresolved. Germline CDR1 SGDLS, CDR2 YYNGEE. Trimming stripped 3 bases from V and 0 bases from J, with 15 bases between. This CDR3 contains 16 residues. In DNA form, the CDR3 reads TGTGCCAGCAGCGAGATACCCCCGAGGTCTAACTATGGCTACACCTTC. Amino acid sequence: CASSEIPPRSNYGYTF.

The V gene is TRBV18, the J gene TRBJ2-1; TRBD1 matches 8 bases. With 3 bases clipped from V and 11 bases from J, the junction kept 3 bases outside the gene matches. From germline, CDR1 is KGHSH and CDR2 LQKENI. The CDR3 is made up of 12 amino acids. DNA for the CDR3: TGTGCCAGCTCACCGGGACAGGCCCAGCAGTTCTTC. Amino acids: CASSPGQAQQFF.

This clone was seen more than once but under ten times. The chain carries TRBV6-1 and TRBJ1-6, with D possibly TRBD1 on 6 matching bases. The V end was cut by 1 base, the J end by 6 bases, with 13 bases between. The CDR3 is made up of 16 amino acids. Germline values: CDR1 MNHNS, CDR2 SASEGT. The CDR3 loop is CASSEGTGTLNSPLHF. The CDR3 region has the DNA TGTGCCAGCAGTGAAGGCACAGGGACACTTAATTCACCCCTCCACTTT.

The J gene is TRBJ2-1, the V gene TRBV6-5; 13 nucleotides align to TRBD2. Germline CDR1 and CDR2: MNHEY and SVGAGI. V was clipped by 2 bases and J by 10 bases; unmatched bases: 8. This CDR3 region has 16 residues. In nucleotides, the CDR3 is TGTGCCAGCAGTTACACCTCCCGGACTAGCGGGGGCGAGCAGTTCTTC. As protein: CASSYTSRTSGGEQFF.

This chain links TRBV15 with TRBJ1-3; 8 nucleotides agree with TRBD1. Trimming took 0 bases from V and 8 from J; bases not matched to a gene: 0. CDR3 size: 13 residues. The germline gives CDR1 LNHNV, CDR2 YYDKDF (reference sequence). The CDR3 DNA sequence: TGTGCCACCAGCAGAGACAGGGGGCACACCATATATTTT. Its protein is CATSRDRGHTIYF. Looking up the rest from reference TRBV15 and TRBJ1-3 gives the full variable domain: DAMVIQNPRYQVTQFGKPVTLSCSQTLNHNVMYWYQQKSSQAPKLLFHYYDKDFNNEADTPDNFQSRRPNTSFCFLDIRSPGLGDTAMYLCATSRDRGHTIYFGEGSWLTVV.

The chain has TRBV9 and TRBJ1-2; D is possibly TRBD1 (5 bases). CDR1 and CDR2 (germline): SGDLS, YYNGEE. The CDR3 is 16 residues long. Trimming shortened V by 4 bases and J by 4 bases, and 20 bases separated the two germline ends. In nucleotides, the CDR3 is TGTGCCAGCAGCCCCCGCCGATCAGACAGCGTCTATGGCTACACCTTC. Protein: CASSPRRSDSVYGYTF.

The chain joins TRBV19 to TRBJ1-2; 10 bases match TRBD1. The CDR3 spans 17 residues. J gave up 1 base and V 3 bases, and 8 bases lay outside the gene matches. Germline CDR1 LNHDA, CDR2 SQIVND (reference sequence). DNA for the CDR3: TGTGCCAGTAGTATTCCCTCCCGGACAGGGGGTAACTATGGCTACACCTTC. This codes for CASSIPSRTGGNYGYTF.

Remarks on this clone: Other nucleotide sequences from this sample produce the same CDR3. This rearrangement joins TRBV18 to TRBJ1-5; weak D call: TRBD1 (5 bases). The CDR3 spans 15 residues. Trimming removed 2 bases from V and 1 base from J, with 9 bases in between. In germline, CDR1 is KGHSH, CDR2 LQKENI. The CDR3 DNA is TGTGCCAGCTCACCAATGCAGGGAAGCAATCAGCCCCAGCATTTT. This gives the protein CASSPMQGSNQPQHF.

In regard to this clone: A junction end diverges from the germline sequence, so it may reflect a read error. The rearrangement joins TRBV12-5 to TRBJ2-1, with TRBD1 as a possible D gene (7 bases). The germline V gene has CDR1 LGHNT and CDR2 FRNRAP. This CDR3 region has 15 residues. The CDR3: CASDLTTGRWNEQFF. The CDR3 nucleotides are TGTGCTAGTGATTTGACGACAGGGAGGTGGAATGAGCAGTTCTTC.

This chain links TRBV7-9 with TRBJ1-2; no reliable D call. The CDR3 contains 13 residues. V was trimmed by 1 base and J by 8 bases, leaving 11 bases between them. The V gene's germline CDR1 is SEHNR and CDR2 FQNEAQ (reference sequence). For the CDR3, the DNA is TGTGCCAGCAGCTTAGATCTGGGAGACGGCTACACCTTC. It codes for CASSLDLGDGYTF.

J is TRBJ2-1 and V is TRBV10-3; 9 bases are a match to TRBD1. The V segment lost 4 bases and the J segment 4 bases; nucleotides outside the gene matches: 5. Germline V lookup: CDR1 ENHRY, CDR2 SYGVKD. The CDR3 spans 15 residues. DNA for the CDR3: TGTGCCATCAGTGGGACAGGGGCCGCTTACAATGAGCAGTTCTTC. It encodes CAISGTGAAYNEQFF.

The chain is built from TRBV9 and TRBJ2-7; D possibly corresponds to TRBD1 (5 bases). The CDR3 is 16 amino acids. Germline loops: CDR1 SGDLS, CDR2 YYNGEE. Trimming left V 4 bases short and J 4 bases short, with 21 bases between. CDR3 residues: CASSSQVGARAYEQYF. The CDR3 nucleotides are TGTGCCAGCAGCTCCCAGGTAGGGGCCAGGGCTTACGAGCAGTACTTC.

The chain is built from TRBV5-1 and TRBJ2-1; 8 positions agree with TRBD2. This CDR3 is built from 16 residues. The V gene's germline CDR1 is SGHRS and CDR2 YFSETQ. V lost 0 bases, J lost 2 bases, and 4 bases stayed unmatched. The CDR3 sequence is CASSLGGTSAYNEQFF. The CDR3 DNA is TGCGCCAGCAGCTTGGGTGGGACTAGTGCCTACAATGAGCAGTTCTTC.

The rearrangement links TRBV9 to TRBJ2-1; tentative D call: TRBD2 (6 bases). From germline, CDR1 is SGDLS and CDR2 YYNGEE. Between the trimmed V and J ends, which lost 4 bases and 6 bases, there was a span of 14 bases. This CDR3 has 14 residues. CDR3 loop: CASSFRDLPNEQFF. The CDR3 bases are TGTGCCAGCAGCTTTCGGGACTTGCCCAATGAGCAGTTCTTC.

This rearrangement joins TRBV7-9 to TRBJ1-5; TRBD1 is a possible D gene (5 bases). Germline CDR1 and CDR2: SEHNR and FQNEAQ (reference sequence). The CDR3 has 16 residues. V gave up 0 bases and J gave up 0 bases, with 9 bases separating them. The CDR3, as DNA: TGTGCCAGCAGCTTAGCTTTGGGGCATAGCAATCAGCCCCAGCATTTT. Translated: CASSLALGHSNQPQHF.

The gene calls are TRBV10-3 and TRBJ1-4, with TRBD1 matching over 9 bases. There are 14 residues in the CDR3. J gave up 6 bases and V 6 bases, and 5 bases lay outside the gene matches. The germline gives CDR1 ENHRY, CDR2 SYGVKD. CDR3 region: CAIRGGDRDEKLFF. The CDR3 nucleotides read TGTGCCATCAGGGGGGGGGACAGGGATGAAAAACTGTTTTTT.

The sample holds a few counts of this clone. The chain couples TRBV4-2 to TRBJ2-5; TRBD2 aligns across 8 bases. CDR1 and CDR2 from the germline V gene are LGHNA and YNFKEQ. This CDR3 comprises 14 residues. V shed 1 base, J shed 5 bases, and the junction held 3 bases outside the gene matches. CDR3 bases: TGTGCCAGCAGCCAAGTAAGCGGGAGCGAGACCCAGTACTTC. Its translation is CASSQVSGSETQYF.